Sequencing of this T cell receptor beta chain was carried out in a study of blood T cell repertoires in COVID-19. Original methodology: Estimation of nucleated cell counts relied on the amplification of reference gene primers. Produced via immunoSEQ multiplex PCR; TCRdb's table is partial and in-frame only. The V and J calls and clone size were taken over from that table, and D and trimming were inferred from the DNA. The sample contains approximately 310,000 clones, around 85% of which appear only once. V was shortened by 6 bases and J by 4 bases, with 4 bases between the two germline ends. CDR1 SGHAT and CDR2 FQNNGV come from the germline V gene. The CDR3 has 10 amino acids.

The chain is built from TRBV11-2 and TRBJ2-7; D remains ambiguous. Sequenced input: PBMCs or T cells enriched from blood (not recorded which). This sequence originates from a woman aged 25-40 years who had been exposed to COVID-19. The DNA of the CDR3 is TGTGCCAGCAGTCAGTACGAGCAGTACTTC. This encodes CASSQYEQYF.